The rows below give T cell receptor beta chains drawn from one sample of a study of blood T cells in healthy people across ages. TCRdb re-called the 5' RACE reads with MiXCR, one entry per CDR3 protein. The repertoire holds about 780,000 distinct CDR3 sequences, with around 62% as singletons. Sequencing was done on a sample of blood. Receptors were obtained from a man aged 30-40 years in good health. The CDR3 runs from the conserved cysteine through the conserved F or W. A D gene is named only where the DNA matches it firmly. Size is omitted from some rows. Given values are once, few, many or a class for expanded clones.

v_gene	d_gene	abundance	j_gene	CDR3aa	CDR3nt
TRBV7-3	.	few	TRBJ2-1	CASSQGANNEQFF	TGTGCCAGCAGCCAGGGAGCAAACAATGAGCAGTTCTTC
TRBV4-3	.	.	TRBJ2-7	CASSQDLAGGFLEQYF	TGCGCCAGCAGCCAAGATCTGGCCGGGGGTTTCCTCGAGCAGTACTTC
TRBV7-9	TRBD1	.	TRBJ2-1	CASTHPGTGDNEQFF	TGTGCCAGCACACATCCCGGGACAGGGGACAATGAGCAGTTCTTC
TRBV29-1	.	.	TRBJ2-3	CSVEALAGDTQYF	TGCAGCGTTGAAGCTTTAGCCGGGGATACGCAGTATTTT
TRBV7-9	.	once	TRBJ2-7	CASSKGTDVVYEQYF	TGTGCCAGCAGCAAGGGGACCGACGTTGTCTACGAGCAGTACTTC
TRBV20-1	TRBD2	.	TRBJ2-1	CSASGGGPPLSEQFF	TGCAGTGCCTCCGGGGGGGGGCCCCCGTTGAGTGAGCAGTTCTTC
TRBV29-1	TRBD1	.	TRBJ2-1	CSVGRTGAYEQFF	TGCAGCGTTGGGAGGACAGGGGCCTACGAGCAGTTCTTC
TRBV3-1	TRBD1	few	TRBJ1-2	CASSHPVSGQVYGYTF	TGTGCCAGCAGCCATCCCGTCTCCGGACAGGTCTATGGCTACACCTTC
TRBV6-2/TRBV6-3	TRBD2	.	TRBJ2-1	CASSFLLAGLNNEQFF	TGTGCCAGCAGTTTCCTACTAGCGGGGTTGAACAATGAGCAGTTCTTC
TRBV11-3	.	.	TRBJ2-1	CASSTEQGNEQFF	TGTGCCAGCAGCACAGAACAGGGAAATGAGCAGTTCTTC
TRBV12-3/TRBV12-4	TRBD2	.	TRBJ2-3	CASSLSGEDTDTQYF	TGTGCCAGCAGTTTGAGCGGGGAGGACACAGATACGCAGTATTTT
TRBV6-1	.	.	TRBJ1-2	CASSETRKGGYTF	TGTGCCAGCAGTGAAACAAGGAAAGGAGGCTACACCTTC
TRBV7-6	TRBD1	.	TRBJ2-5	CASSQTDRKETQYF	TGTGCCAGCAGCCAAACGGACAGGAAAGAGACCCAGTACTTC
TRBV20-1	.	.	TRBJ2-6	CSASAGVSGATVLTF	TGCAGTGCTAGTGCTGGGGTCTCTGGGGCCACCGTCCTGACTTTC
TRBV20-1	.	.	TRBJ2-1	CSARGDTNNEQFF	TGCAGTGCTAGGGGGGACACAAACAATGAGCAGTTCTTC
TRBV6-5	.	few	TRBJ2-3	CASRLPSTDTQYF	TGTGCCAGCCGACTACCCAGCACAGATACGCAGTATTTT
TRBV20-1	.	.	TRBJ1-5	CSAAPTSNQPQHF	TGCAGTGCGGCACCAACTAGCAATCAGCCCCAGCATTTT
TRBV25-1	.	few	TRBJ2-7	CASSPRFSSSYEQYF	TGTGCCAGCAGTCCCCGCTTCTCAAGCTCCTACGAGCAGTACTTC
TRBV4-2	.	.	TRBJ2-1	CASSQGTGPYNEQFF	TGTGCCAGCAGCCAAGGAACGGGGCCTTACAATGAGCAGTTCTTC
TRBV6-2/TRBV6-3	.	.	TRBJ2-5	CASSQGGDQYF	TGTGCCAGCAGCCAGGGGGGGGACCAGTACTTC
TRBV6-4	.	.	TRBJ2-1	CASSVERANEQFF	TGTGCCAGCAGTGTGGAGCGGGCGAATGAGCAGTTCTTC
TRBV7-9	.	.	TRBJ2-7	CASSLVQGRDYEQYF	TGTGCCAGCAGCTTAGTACAGGGCCGAGACTACGAGCAGTACTTC
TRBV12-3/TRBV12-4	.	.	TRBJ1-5	CASSLVGSTNQPQHF	TGTGCCAGCAGTTTAGTGGGATCCACTAATCAGCCCCAGCATTTT
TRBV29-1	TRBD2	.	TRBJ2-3	CSVPRAGDPDTQYF	TGCAGCGTTCCGCGAGCGGGGGACCCAGATACGCAGTATTTT
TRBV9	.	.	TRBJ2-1	CASSVATRGWYNEQFF	TGTGCCAGCAGCGTAGCTACTCGCGGGTGGTACAATGAGCAGTTCTTC
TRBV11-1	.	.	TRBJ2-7	CASSPTGMYYEQYF	TGTGCCAGCAGCCCAACAGGGATGTACTACGAGCAGTACTTC
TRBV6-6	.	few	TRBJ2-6	CASSYEGPGANVLTF	TGTGCCAGCAGTTACGAGGGTCCCGGGGCCAACGTCCTGACTTTC
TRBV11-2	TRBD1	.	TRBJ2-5	CASKGQGVGTQYF	TGTGCCAGCAAGGGACAGGGGGTAGGGACCCAGTACTTC
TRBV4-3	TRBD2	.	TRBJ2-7	CASSKSPGLAGVEQYF	TGCGCCAGCAGCAAGAGCCCCGGGCTAGCGGGGGTCGAGCAGTACTTC
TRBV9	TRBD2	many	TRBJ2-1	CASSVRTSGYNEQFF	TGTGCCAGCAGCGTCCGAACTAGCGGCTACAATGAGCAGTTCTTC
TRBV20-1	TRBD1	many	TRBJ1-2	CSASGGTGGVNYGYTF	TGCAGTGCTAGTGGAGGGACAGGGGGCGTTAACTATGGCTACACCTTC
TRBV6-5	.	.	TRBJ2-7	CASSYSSSGYEQYF	TGTGCCAGCAGTTACTCTAGCTCGGGCTACGAGCAGTACTTC
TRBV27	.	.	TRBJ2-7	CASSTNYGSSGQYF	TGTGCCAGCAGTACAAACTACGGAAGCAGTGGGCAGTACTTC
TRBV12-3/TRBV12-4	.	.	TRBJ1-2	CASSQVGFGGYTF	TGTGCCAGCAGCCAAGTGGGCTTTGGGGGCTACACCTTC
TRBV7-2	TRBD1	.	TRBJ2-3	CASSLEGTGGRRTGTQYF	TGTGCCAGCAGCTTAGAGGGGACAGGGGGGCGTCGTACCGGTACGCAGTATTTT
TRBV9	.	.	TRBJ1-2	CASSAEDLAYGYTF	TGTGCCAGCAGCGCAGAGGATCTCGCCTATGGCTACACCTTC
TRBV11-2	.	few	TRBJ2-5	CASSLDYPRHVGAGEETQYF	TGTGCCAGCAGCTTAGATTATCCAAGACACGTAGGGGCTGGGGAAGAGACCCAGTACTTC